One and the same sample provided the 14 T cell receptor beta chains below, sequenced in a study of T cell repertoires in cytomegalovirus infection. TCRdb re-called the reads with MiXCR, one entry per CDR3 protein. Of hundreds of thousands of distinct CDR3 sequences listed, roughly 43% are singletons. No antigens are known for them. The sequences come from cultured PBMCs, collected from culture after CMV antigen stimulation. The receptor set was obtained from a human donor in good health (CMV status not recorded). Some clones in this sample may be carry-over from other donors' samples.

The J gene is TRBJ1-2, the V gene TRBV6-6; no definite D call. Trimming cost V 0 bases and J 4 bases, with 18 bases left between them. Germline loops: CDR1 MNHNY, CDR2 SVGAGI (reference sequence). The CDR3 loop spans 17 amino acids. CDR3 nucleotides: TGTGCCAGCAGTTACTCGCCCCTACCGGAGTCGACCTATGGCTACACCTTC. Residues: CASSYSPLPESTYGYTF.

The chain joins TRBV19 to TRBJ1-2; D is unresolved. Trimming pared 3 bases from V and 2 bases from J, leaving 10 bases between. Germline V lookup: CDR1 LNHDA, CDR2 SQIVND (reference sequence). The CDR3 has 14 amino acids. The CDR3 DNA follows: TGTGCCAGTAGTATGGCCGAACGCAACTATGGCTACACCTTC. Its translation: CASSMAERNYGYTF.

The chain couples TRBV7-8 to TRBJ1-2, with 9 positions matching TRBD1. Germline assignment: CDR1 SGHVS and CDR2 FQNEAQ. V lost 6 bases to trimming and J lost 1 base; unmatched junction nucleotides: 0. The CDR3 length is 13 residues. The CDR3 protein is CASRDRGNYGYTF. CDR3 sequence (DNA): TGTGCCAGCAGGGACAGGGGTAACTATGGCTACACCTTC.

This chain links TRBV29-1 with TRBJ2-3, with D perhaps TRBD2 (6 bases). Germline V gives CDR1 SQVTM, CDR2 ANQGSEA. The CDR3 consists of 11 residues. Trimming left V 8 bases short and J 12 bases short, with 18 bases between. The DNA for the CDR3 is TGCAGCACCGGAGGAGGGGCGCGCCAGTATTTT. It is translated as CSTGGGARQYF.

The rearrangement uses TRBV7-8 and TRBJ1-5; tentatively, D is TRBD1 (5 bases). Trimming removed 3 bases at V and 7 bases at J, with 13 bases between. The CDR3 contains 14 residues. Germline values: CDR1 SGHVS, CDR2 FQNEAQ. CDR3 sequence (DNA): TGTGCCAGCAGCTTCGGGGGTTGGGAGCAGCCCCAGCATTTT. This gives the protein CASSFGGWEQPQHF.

This clonotype was counted a few times. CDR3 sequence: CASSDGPGQPQHF. The CDR3 nucleotides are TGTGCCAGCAGTGACGGGCCTGGTCAGCCCCAGCATTTT. The genes are TRBV6-4 and TRBJ1-5; D not resolved. This CDR3 has 13 residues. Germline values: CDR1 MRHNA, CDR2 SNTAGT. The V and J ends lost 2 bases and 6 bases respectively, with 8 bases between them.

This clonotype was found a few times. The rearrangement links TRBV24-1 to TRBJ2-1; 8 bases are shared with TRBD2. CDR3 length: 16 residues. In germline, CDR1 is KGHDR, CDR2 SFDVKD. V dropped 4 bases and J dropped 1; count of bases not matched to a gene: 5. The CDR3 sequence is CATSDPTSESYNEQFF. As DNA, the CDR3 is TGTGCCACCAGTGACCCGACTAGCGAATCCTACAATGAGCAGTTCTTC.

Only a few counts were recorded for this clonotype. This chain joins TRBV28 and TRBJ2-1; TRBD2 might be the D (5 bases). The CDR3 length is 14 residues. The V end was cut by 4 bases, the J end by 4 bases, with 11 bases between. Germline CDR1 is MDHEN and CDR2 is SYDVKM. The CDR3: CASSWRTPYNEQFF. The CDR3 coding sequence is TGTGCCAGCAGTTGGAGGACCCCTTACAATGAGCAGTTCTTC.

The V call is TRBV3-1, the J call TRBJ2-6; 7 positions agree with TRBD2. CDR1 is LGHDT and CDR2 is YNNKEL in the germline V gene (reference sequence). The CDR3 is 16 amino acids. Trimming took 0 bases from V and 2 from J; bases not matched to a gene: 1. This CDR3 reads CASSQDRGAGANVLTF. The DNA for the CDR3 is TGTGCCAGCAGCCAAGATCGGGGGGCTGGGGCCAACGTCCTGACTTTC.

This clonotype occurred a few times. The genes are TRBV6-5 and TRBJ1-5, with 8 bases lining up with TRBD1. V shed 5 bases, J shed 2 bases, and the junction held 8 bases outside the gene matches. Germline loops: CDR1 MNHEY, CDR2 SVGAGI. The CDR3 runs to 16 residues. CDR3 DNA sequence: TGTGCCAGCAGTGAATACGACAGGGGTGGCAATCAGCCCCAGCATTTT. Translating it yields CASSEYDRGGNQPQHF.

As DNA, the CDR3 is TGTGCCAGCGCCATTGAAGGTGGAGAGACCCAGTACTTC. This encodes CASAIEGGETQYF. This chain joins TRBV28 and TRBJ2-5; D is unclear. Trimming pared 8 bases from V and 4 bases from J, leaving 14 bases between. This CDR3 spans 13 amino acids. CDR1 and CDR2 (germline): MDHEN, SYDVKM.

About this clonotype itself: Germline is not matched at one junction end, which may reflect a read error. The J gene is TRBJ2-1, the V gene TRBV7-2, with TRBD1 identical over 8 bases. Germline assignment: CDR1 SGHTA and CDR2 FQGNSA. The CDR3 totals 15 residues. Written as DNA, the CDR3 is TGTTCCAGCAGCCTTGGGGGGACAGGCTACAATGAGCAGTTCTTC. Translating it yields CSSSLGGTGYNEQFF.

The chain is built from TRBV6-1 and TRBJ1-5; possibly TRBD1 for D (5 bases). The CDR3 has 15 residues. Germline-derived CDR1 and CDR2 are MNHNS and SASEGT. The ends were cut back, 6 bases at V and 5 bases at J, with 17 bases in the middle. This chain's CDR3 is CASRPRGTVDQPQHF. The CDR3 DNA sequence: TGTGCCAGCAGGCCCCGGGGGACGGTGGATCAGCCCCAGCATTTT.

The chain joins TRBV7-2 to TRBJ1-1, with D perhaps TRBD1 (6 bases). The CDR3 is made up of 12 amino acids. Deletions cut 4 bases from V and 7 bases from J, with 10 bases between. Germline lookup yields CDR1 SGHTA and CDR2 FQGNSA. This CDR3 is CASSSEQGEAFF. The CDR3 nucleotides read TGTGCCAGCAGCTCCGAACAGGGTGAAGCTTTCTTT.